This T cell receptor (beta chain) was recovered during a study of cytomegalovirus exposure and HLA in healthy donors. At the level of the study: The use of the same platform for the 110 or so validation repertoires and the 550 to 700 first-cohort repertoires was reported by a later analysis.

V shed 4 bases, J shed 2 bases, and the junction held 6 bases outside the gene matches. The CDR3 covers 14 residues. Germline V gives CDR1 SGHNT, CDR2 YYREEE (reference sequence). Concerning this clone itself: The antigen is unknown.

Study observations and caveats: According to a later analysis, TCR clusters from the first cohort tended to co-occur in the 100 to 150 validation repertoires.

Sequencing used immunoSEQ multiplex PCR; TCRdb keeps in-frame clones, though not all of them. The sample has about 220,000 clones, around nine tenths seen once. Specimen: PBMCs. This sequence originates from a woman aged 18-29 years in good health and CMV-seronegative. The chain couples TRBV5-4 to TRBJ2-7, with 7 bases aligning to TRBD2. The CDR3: CASSQRGRAYEQYF. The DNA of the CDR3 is TGTGCCAGCAGCCAGCGGGGTCGGGCCTACGAGCAGTACTTC.